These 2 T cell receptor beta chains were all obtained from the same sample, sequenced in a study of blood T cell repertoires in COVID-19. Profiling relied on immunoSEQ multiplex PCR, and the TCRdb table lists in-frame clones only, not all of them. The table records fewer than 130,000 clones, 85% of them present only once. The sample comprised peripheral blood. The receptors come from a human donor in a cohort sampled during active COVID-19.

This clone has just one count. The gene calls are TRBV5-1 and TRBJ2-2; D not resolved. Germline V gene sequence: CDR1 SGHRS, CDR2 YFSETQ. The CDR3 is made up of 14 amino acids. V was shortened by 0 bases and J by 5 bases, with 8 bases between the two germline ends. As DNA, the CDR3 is TGCGCCAGCAGCTTGGGTTCGGGTACCGGGGAGCTGTTTTTT. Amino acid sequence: CASSLGSGTGELFF.

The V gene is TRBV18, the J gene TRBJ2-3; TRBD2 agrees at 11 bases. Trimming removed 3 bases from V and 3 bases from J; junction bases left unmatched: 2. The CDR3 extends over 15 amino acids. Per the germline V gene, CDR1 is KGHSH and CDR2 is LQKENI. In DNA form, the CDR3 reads TGTGCCAGCTCACCCGGGACTAGCGGTACAGATACGCAGTATTTT. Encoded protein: CASSPGTSGTDTQYF.